A selection of T cell receptor beta chains follows, all from one sample in a study of blood T cell repertoires in COVID-19. The table came from immunoSEQ multiplex PCR; TCRdb's copy has only in-frame clones and leaves some out. The sample includes over 200,000 clones, 70% to 90% of them seen just once. The material sequenced was PBMCs or T cells enriched from blood (not recorded which). All receptors derive from a man aged 30-40 years who had recovered from COVID-19. Each CDR3 is given with its conserved first and last residue. The order of the fields is D gene, clone size, V gene, CDR3 protein. The D gene is left open where the match is weak. Clone size is not always given. Where it is, it says once, few, many or a class for expanded clones.

>.|.|TRBV12-3/TRBV12-4
CASRVTGNTEAFF
>.|few|TRBV24-1
CATSDSRGTTEAFF
>.|.|TRBV10-3
CAISRTLETQYF
>TRBD2|.|TRBV9
CASSVGGGEQFF
>.|once|TRBV18
CASSPPSGGDYEQYF
>TRBD1|.|TRBV11-3
CASSLVGVQGAANYGYTF
>.|few|TRBV6-5
CASAYREFETQYF
>.|.|TRBV29-1
CSAQPRGTTDTQYF
>.|once|TRBV11-2
CASSLGQGASYEQYF
>TRBD2|.|TRBV27
CASSPQWGPGLARYEQYF
>TRBD2|once|TRBV10-3
CALRTSGNTGELFF
>.|.|TRBV29-1
CSVWRLSTDTQYF
>.|.|TRBV27
CASSFGGTGETQYF
>.|.|TRBV4-3
CASSHRTGVGNQPQHF
>.|.|TRBV2
CASNHNTPGSYEQYF
>.|once|TRBV9
CASSVALAGRYEQYF
>.|.|TRBV6-5
CASSYKAALLNTEAFF
>TRBD1|.|TRBV6-4
CASSEMGQGSDTQYF
>TRBD1|once|TRBV11-2
CASSLDRGPGEQFF
>.|once|TRBV9
CASGRQPQETQYF
>TRBD1|once|TRBV5-1
CASSLRPGQGTGELFF
>.|.|TRBV12-3/TRBV12-4
CASSFGLGGEAFF
>.|once|TRBV28
CASSLSPLSGSLSSTEAFF
>.|.|TRBV6-5
CASSYSRLQDSPLHF
>TRBD2|.|TRBV4-1
CASSQESGTSGSRVGELFF
>TRBD1|.|TRBV7-3
CASSPTGGVGQPQHF
>.|.|TRBV9
CASSAYTDTQYF
>.|.|TRBV12-2
CASRFSGRVETQYF